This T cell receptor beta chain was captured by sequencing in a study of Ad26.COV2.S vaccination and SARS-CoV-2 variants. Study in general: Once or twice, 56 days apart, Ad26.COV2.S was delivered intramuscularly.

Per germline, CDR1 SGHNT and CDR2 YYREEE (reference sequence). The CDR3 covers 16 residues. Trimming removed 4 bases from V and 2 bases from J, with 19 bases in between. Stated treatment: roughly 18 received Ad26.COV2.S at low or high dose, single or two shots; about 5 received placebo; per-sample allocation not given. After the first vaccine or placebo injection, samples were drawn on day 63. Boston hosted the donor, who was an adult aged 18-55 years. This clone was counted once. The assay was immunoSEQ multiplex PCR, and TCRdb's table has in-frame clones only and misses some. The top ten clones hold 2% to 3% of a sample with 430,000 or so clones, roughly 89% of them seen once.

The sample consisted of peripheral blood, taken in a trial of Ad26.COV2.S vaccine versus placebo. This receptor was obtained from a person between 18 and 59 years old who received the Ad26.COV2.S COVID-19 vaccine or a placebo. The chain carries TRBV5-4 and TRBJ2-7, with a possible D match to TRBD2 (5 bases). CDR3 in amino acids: CASSLRGGGFPYEQYF. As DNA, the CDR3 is TGTGCCAGCAGCCTCCGGGGTGGCGGGTTCCCCTACGAGCAGTACTTC.